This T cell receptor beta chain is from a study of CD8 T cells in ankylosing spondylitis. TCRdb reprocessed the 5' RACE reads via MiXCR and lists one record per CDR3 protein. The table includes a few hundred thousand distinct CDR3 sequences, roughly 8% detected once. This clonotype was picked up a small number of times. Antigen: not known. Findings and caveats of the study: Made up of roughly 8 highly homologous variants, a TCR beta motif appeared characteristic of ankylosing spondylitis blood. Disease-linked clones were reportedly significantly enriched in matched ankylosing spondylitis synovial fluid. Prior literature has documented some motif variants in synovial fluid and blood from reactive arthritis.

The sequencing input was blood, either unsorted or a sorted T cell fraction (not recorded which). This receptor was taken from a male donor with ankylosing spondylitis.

CDR3 DNA sequence: TGCGCCAGCAGCCCCCAGCCAGGGAACAATGAGCAGTTCTTC. Protein: CASSPQPGNNEQFF. This rearrangement joins TRBV5-1 to TRBJ2-1; perhaps TRBD1 as D (5 bases). V lost 4 bases, J lost 5 bases, and 13 bases lay in between. From germline, CDR1 is SGHRS and CDR2 YFSETQ. There are 14 residues in the CDR3.